One and the same sample provided the 17 T cell receptor beta chains below, sequenced in a study of shared clonotypes between healthy human individuals. The protocol was immunoSEQ multiplex PCR, while the TCRdb copy is restricted to in-frame clones and leaves out a portion. The sample includes some 1.5 million clones, 98% of them seen just once. Sequenced sample: naive CD4+ T cells sorted from blood. Subset denoted: CD45RA+ positively selected. Every receptor here comes from a man between 25 and 39 years old in good health.

V usage is TRBV5-1 and J usage is TRBJ2-3, with D maybe TRBD1 (6 bases). The CDR3 loop spans 16 amino acids. The V gene's germline CDR1 is SGHRS and CDR2 YFSETQ. V lost 3 bases to trimming and J lost 3 bases, with 17 bases between them. The CDR3 loop reads CASSSHLRGGTDTQYF. In DNA form, the CDR3 reads TGCGCCAGCAGCTCACACCTCAGGGGCGGAACAGATACGCAGTATTTT.

The chain joins TRBV5-1 to TRBJ2-3, with TRBD1 matching 9 bases. This CDR3 comprises 17 residues. After removal of 2 bases from V and 5 bases from J, the junction contained 12 bases not matched to a gene. Germline V lookup: CDR1 SGHRS, CDR2 YFSETQ. The CDR3 loop reads CASSLGQGRISGDTQYF. The CDR3 bases are TGCGCCAGCAGCTTAGGACAGGGGCGAATTAGTGGAGATACGCAGTATTTT.

The chain couples TRBV28 to TRBJ2-3, with TRBD2 identical over 10 bases. Looked up from germline, CDR1 is MDHEN and CDR2 is SYDVKM. The V gene end was trimmed by 6 bases and the J gene end by 2 bases; junction bases not matched to a gene: 5. The CDR3 is made up of 15 amino acids. The CDR3, as DNA: TGTGCCAGCAGCCTACTAGCGGGGCACACAGATACGCAGTATTTT. Amino acids: CASSLLAGHTDTQYF.

This clone has just one count. The same CDR3 is also encoded by other DNA sequences in this sample. V and J are TRBV9 and TRBJ2-3, with 12 bases fitting TRBD2. Germline loops: CDR1 SGDLS, CDR2 YYNGEE. Losses at the gene ends were 2 bases for V and 4 bases for J; bases not matched to a gene: 2. This CDR3 region has 15 residues. The CDR3: CASSVSSGRADTQYF. The DNA of the CDR3 is TGTGCCAGCAGCGTGTCTAGCGGGAGGGCAGATACGCAGTATTTT.

The J gene is TRBJ2-6, the V gene TRBV29-1, with 11 bases identical to TRBD1. Germline V gene lookup returns CDR1 SQVTM and CDR2 ANQGSEA. The V segment lost 5 bases and the J segment 1 base; nucleotides outside the gene matches: 7. The CDR3 totals 17 residues. In nucleotides, the CDR3 is TGCAGCGTTCACCCGGGACAGGGGGGATCTGGGGCCAACGTCCTGACTTTC. Protein sequence: CSVHPGQGGSGANVLTF.

CDR3 coding DNA: TGTGCCAGCAGCTTAAATAGCGGGAGGTACGAGCAGTACTTC. This codes for CASSLNSGRYEQYF. The chain uses TRBV7-8 and TRBJ2-7; TRBD2 aligns across 10 bases. CDR3 length: 14 amino acids. The junction had 2 bases not matched to a gene; V was cut back by 2 bases and J by 4 bases. CDR1 and CDR2 from the germline V gene are SGHVS and FQNEAQ.

The gene calls are TRBV7-9 and TRBJ1-4, with 8 bases matching TRBD1. Trimming at V came to 5 bases and at J to 4 bases, leaving 6 bases not matched to a gene. The V gene's germline CDR1 is SEHNR and CDR2 FQNEAQ (reference sequence). The CDR3 is 15 residues long. The CDR3 protein is CASSTGQALNEKLFF. For the CDR3, the DNA is TGTGCCAGCAGCACGGGACAGGCGCTTAATGAAAAACTGTTTTTT.

This chain joins TRBV28 and TRBJ2-7; D ambiguous. CDR1 is MDHEN, CDR2 SYDVKM, per germline. V lost 5 bases and J lost 3, with 11 bases in between. There are 13 residues in the CDR3. The CDR3 region has the DNA TGTGCCAGCAGTCTGGTTGGTTACTACGAGCAGTACTTC. Its translation is CASSLVGYYEQYF.

The chain employs TRBV2 and TRBJ1-2, with D tentatively TRBD1 (5 bases). With 6 bases removed from V and 6 bases from J, the gap between germline ends came to 11 bases. Germline lookup yields CDR1 SNHLY and CDR2 FYNNEI. CDR3 size: 12 residues. The CDR3 reads CASRRQPDGYTF. DNA for the CDR3: TGTGCCAGCAGAAGACAGCCCGATGGCTACACCTTC.

This CDR3 is CASSQGSQGPRNTEAFF. The CDR3 DNA follows: TGCGCCAGCAGCCAAGGGTCACAGGGGCCTCGGAACACTGAAGCTTTCTTT. The chain recombines TRBV4-1 with TRBJ1-1; 7 nucleotides line up with TRBD1. CDR1 is MGHRA, CDR2 YSYEKL, per germline. The CDR3 spans 17 residues. The trim removed 1 base at V and 1 base at J, leaving 9 bases unmatched.

The genes are TRBV9 and TRBJ2-7; the D gene is possibly TRBD2 (5 bases). With 3 bases removed from V and 6 bases from J, the gap between germline ends came to 13 bases. The V gene's germline CDR1 is SGDLS and CDR2 YYNGEE. The CDR3 has 13 amino acids. DNA for the CDR3: TGTGCCAGCAGCGAGTACCAAGAGGGCGAGCAGTACTTC. It yields the protein CASSEYQEGEQYF.

V usage is TRBV5-1 and J usage is TRBJ1-1; D remains unclear. Germline V gene lookup returns CDR1 SGHRS and CDR2 YFSETQ. This CDR3 comprises 13 residues. Trimming cost V 4 bases and J 5 bases, with 12 bases left between them. The CDR3 DNA is TGCGCCAGCAGCCTTCCCGGGGTTACTGAAGCTTTCTTT. It yields the protein CASSLPGVTEAFF.

V and J are TRBV10-3 and TRBJ2-3; 8 bases match TRBD2. This CDR3 comprises 16 residues. From germline, CDR1 is ENHRY and CDR2 SYGVKD. Trimming removed 0 bases from V and 4 bases from J; junction bases left unmatched: 6. The CDR3 region is CAISESVAGTADTQYF. CDR3 in DNA: TGTGCCATCAGTGAGTCTGTAGCGGGAACCGCAGATACGCAGTATTTT.

This clone was detected once. The chain links TRBV10-3 to TRBJ2-3; 8 bases line up with TRBD2. The trim removed 4 bases at V and 2 bases at J, leaving 5 bases unmatched. The CDR3 loop spans 15 amino acids. CDR1 is ENHRY and CDR2 is SYGVKD in the germline V gene. This CDR3 is CAISVGSGTTDTQYF. For the CDR3, the DNA is TGTGCCATCAGTGTTGGTAGCGGGACCACAGATACGCAGTATTTT.

This clone occurred once. V is TRBV25-1 and J is TRBJ2-6; D is uncertain. The ends were cut back, 4 bases at V and 0 bases at J, with 1 base in the middle. CDR3 length: 13 amino acids. Germline CDR1 MGHDK, CDR2 SYGVNS. CDR3 sequence reads: CASSASGANVLTF. CDR3 nucleotides: TGTGCCAGCAGTGCCTCTGGGGCCAACGTCCTGACTTTC.

V and J are TRBV2 and TRBJ2-6; D is perhaps TRBD1 (6 bases). The V and J ends lost 11 bases and 3 bases respectively, with 20 bases between them. Germline loops: CDR1 SNHLY, CDR2 FYNNEI. This CDR3 is 16 amino acids long. The CDR3 loop is CASGNRDYGGANVLTF. In DNA form, the CDR3 reads TGTGCCTCGGGGAACAGGGATTATGGTGGGGCCAACGTCCTGACTTTC.

The chain joins TRBV9 to TRBJ2-3; 11 bases line up with TRBD2. CDR1 is SGDLS and CDR2 is YYNGEE in the germline V gene. J lost 6 bases, V lost 2 bases, and 11 bases had no gene match. The CDR3 loop spans 17 amino acids. The CDR3: CASSVTLPGTSGDTQYF. The DNA for the CDR3 is TGTGCCAGCAGCGTTACTTTACCCGGGACTAGCGGCGATACGCAGTATTTT.